The 31 T cell receptor beta chains listed next were all sequenced from one sample in a study of blood T cell repertoires in COVID-19. Generated by immunoSEQ multiplex PCR, the TCRdb table keeps only in-frame clones and is missing some. The sample records approximately 240,000 clones, around 82% being singletons. The material sequenced was peripheral blood. The receptors derive from a woman aged 80 or older with active or convalescent COVID-19.

This clone has just one count. J is TRBJ1-1 and V is TRBV30; possibly TRBD1 for D (6 bases). Germline V gene data show CDR1 as GTSNPN and CDR2 as SVGIG (reference sequence). This CDR3 is 13 amino acids long. V lost 4 bases and J lost 3, with 12 bases in between. Here the CDR3 DNA reads TGTGCCTGGAAGGGCAGGGGATACACTGAAGCTTTCTTT. This sequence encodes CAWKGRGYTEAFF.

CDR3 residues: CASSPQAGGPYEQYF. As DNA, the CDR3 is TGTGCCAGCAGCCCCCAAGCGGGGGGGCCCTACGAGCAGTACTTC. This chain joins TRBV14 and TRBJ2-7; 10 bases fit TRBD2. V lost 4 bases and J lost 2; bases outside the gene matches: 5. Germline CDR1 reads SGHDN; CDR2 reads FVKESK. The CDR3 runs 15 residues. Supplemented by reference TRBV14 and TRBJ2-7, the full variable domain reads EAGVTQFPSHSVIEKGQTVTLRCDPISGHDNLYWYRRVMGKEIKFLLHFVKESKQDESGMPNNRFLAERTGGTYSTLKVQPAELEDSGVYFCASSPQAGGPYEQYFGPGTRLTVT.

This clone was counted between two and nine times. The chain joins TRBV30 to TRBJ2-7, with D perhaps TRBD2 (5 bases). The CDR3 is 17 residues long. V was trimmed by 2 bases and J by 3 bases, leaving 23 bases between them. Germline CDR1 reads GTSNPN; CDR2 reads SVGIG (reference sequence). CDR3 residues: CAWSPSPGGLPNYEQYF. The CDR3, as DNA: TGTGCCTGGAGTCCTTCCCCCGGCGGGTTGCCAAACTACGAGCAGTACTTC.

V usage is TRBV20-1 and J usage is TRBJ2-5; maybe TRBD1 (6 bases). Germline V CDR1 and CDR2: DFQATT, SNEGSKA (reference sequence). V was cut by 3 bases and J by 5 bases, with 10 bases left in between. The CDR3 length is 12 residues. The CDR3 coding sequence is TGCAGTGCTAGTCAGGGGCTGGAGACCCAGTACTTC. This gives the protein CSASQGLETQYF.

The rearrangement joins TRBV18 to TRBJ1-2; tentative D call: TRBD1 (5 bases). V was cut by 3 bases and J by 0 bases, with 11 bases left in between. This CDR3 region has 15 residues. Germline V gene sequence: CDR1 KGHSH, CDR2 LQKENI. The CDR3 DNA reads TGTGCCAGCTCACCGGGACTGCGGTCTAACTATGGCTACACCTTC. Its protein is CASSPGLRSNYGYTF.

This clone was found a few times. The chain is built from TRBV4-2 and TRBJ2-7, with D perhaps TRBD2 (5 bases). The CDR3 covers 15 residues. V was shortened by 1 base and J by 2 bases, with 12 bases between the two germline ends. The V gene's germline CDR1 is LGHNA and CDR2 YNFKEQ. CDR3 sequence: CASSQAEGVAYEQYF. CDR3 DNA: TGTGCCAGCAGCCAAGCTGAGGGAGTCGCCTACGAGCAGTACTTC.

The chain uses TRBV19 and TRBJ1-2; maybe TRBD1 (5 bases). The ends were cut back, 5 bases at V and 8 bases at J, with 15 bases in the middle. The germline V gene has CDR1 LNHDA and CDR2 SQIVND (reference sequence). This CDR3 comprises 13 residues. The CDR3 nucleotides are TGTGCCAGTAGTCCCAGGGATAGGAAGGGCTACACCTTC. Protein sequence: CASSPRDRKGYTF.

The chain employs TRBV25-1 and TRBJ2-2; possibly TRBD2 for D (6 bases). V was trimmed by 1 base and J by 5 bases, leaving 20 bases between them. CDR1 and CDR2 from the germline V gene are MGHDK and SYGVNS. The CDR3 is 18 residues long. This chain's CDR3 is CASSESSRASRGTGELFF. The CDR3 nucleotides are TGTGCCAGCAGTGAATCGAGTAGGGCTAGCCGGGGGACCGGGGAGCTGTTTTTT.

The chain carries TRBV5-8 and TRBJ1-6, with a tentative D call TRBD1 (5 bases). Between the trimmed V and J ends, which lost 2 bases and 10 bases, there was a span of 13 bases. Germline CDR1 is SGHTS and CDR2 is YDEGEE. This CDR3 contains 14 residues. The CDR3 DNA follows: TGTGCCAGCAGCTTAGGAGGGGTGGGATCACCCCTCCACTTT. It yields the protein CASSLGGVGSPLHF.

As regards this clone: Relative to the germline gene, one junction end is altered; a read error may explain this. The chain's CDR3 is CASSLDPSQGVF. Here the CDR3 DNA reads TGTGCCAGCAGCTTAGACCCCTCACAGGGAGTTTTT. The chain employs TRBV7-2 and TRBJ1-1, with D tentatively TRBD1 (6 bases). Germline lookup yields CDR1 SGHTA and CDR2 FQGNSA. The CDR3 length is 12 residues. The complete variable domain, with remaining parts taken from reference TRBV7-2 and TRBJ1-1, reads GAGVSQSPSNKVTEKGKDVELRCDPISGHTALYWYRQSLGQGLEFLIYFQGNSAPDKSGLPSDRFSAERTGGSVSTLTIQRTQQEDSAVYLCASSLDPSQGVFGQGTRLTVV.

This chain uses TRBV2 with TRBJ2-4, with D maybe TRBD1 (5 bases). Trimming took 4 bases from V and 0 from J, leaving 7 bases between them. Germline V gene lookup returns CDR1 SNHLY and CDR2 FYNNEI. The CDR3 totals 14 residues. The CDR3 reads CASSAGIAKNIQYF. DNA of the CDR3: TGTGCCAGCAGTGCAGGGATAGCCAAAAACATTCAGTACTTC.

The chain combines TRBV5-1 with TRBJ2-1; 12 bases agree with TRBD2. The germline V gene encodes CDR1 SGHRS and CDR2 YFSETQ. The CDR3 length is 15 residues. V lost 4 bases, J lost 9 bases, and 8 bases stayed unmatched. This CDR3 reads CASSEPSGGAVEQFF. In DNA, the CDR3 is TGCGCCAGCAGCGAACCTAGCGGGGGGGCGGTTGAGCAGTTCTTC.

This clone was recorded a few times. The rearrangement links TRBV25-1 to TRBJ1-6; TRBD1 matches 7 bases. J lost 16 bases, V lost 4 bases, and 13 bases had no gene match. Germline values: CDR1 MGHDK, CDR2 SYGVNS. This CDR3 contains 14 residues. The CDR3 is CASSVTWDSTGLHF. In nucleotides, the CDR3 is TGTGCCAGCAGTGTCACATGGGACAGCACGGGGCTCCACTTT.

The V call is TRBV5-6, the J call TRBJ2-3; D unresolved. This CDR3 is 16 amino acids long. The germline V gene has CDR1 SGHDT and CDR2 YYEEEE. Trimming left V 4 bases short and J 2 bases short, with 17 bases between. The CDR3 DNA is TGTGCCAGCAGCCATTTTCGGAGAACCAACACAGATACGCAGTATTTT. Translation: CASSHFRRTNTDTQYF.

The rearrangement links TRBV28 to TRBJ1-4; the match to TRBD1 covers 9 bases. V trimming: 6 bases; J trimming: 8 bases; junction bases outside the gene matches: 16. This CDR3 has 17 residues. CDR1 MDHEN and CDR2 SYDVKM come from the germline V gene. Here the CDR3 reads CASRDRPGQGLSEKLFF. DNA for the CDR3: TGTGCCAGCAGGGACCGACCGGGACAGGGTCTTTCGGAAAAACTGTTTTTT.

This clone occurred once. The chain links TRBV5-1 to TRBJ2-7; 12 bases are a match to TRBD2. Germline V lookup: CDR1 SGHRS, CDR2 YFSETQ. Trimming took 0 bases from V and 6 from J; bases not matched to a gene: 10. The CDR3 has 17 amino acids. In DNA, the CDR3 is TGCGCCAGCAGCTTGGTGAGGCTAGCGGGAGGGGTTGCCGAGCAGTACTTC. Amino acid sequence: CASSLVRLAGGVAEQYF.

The chain joins TRBV5-1 to TRBJ2-5; tentatively, D is TRBD1 (7 bases). The CDR3 is 15 residues long. Trimming stripped 3 bases from V and 3 bases from J, with 15 bases between. CDR1 and CDR2 from the germline V gene are SGHRS and YFSETQ. DNA for the CDR3: TGCGCCAGCAGCTCCCAGGGGGGCAGAAAAGAGACCCAGTACTTC. This sequence encodes CASSSQGGRKETQYF. Complete variable domain (other parts from reference TRBV5-1 and TRBJ2-5): KAGVTQTPRYLIKTRGQQVTLSCSPISGHRSVSWYQQTPGQGLQFLFEYFSETQRNKGNFPGRFSGRQFSNSRSEMNVSTLELGDSALYLCASSSQGGRKETQYFGPGTRLLVL.

The chain uses TRBV7-2 and TRBJ1-6; 9 bases agree with TRBD1. V lost 3 bases and J lost 7; bases outside the gene matches: 7. CDR1 SGHTA and CDR2 FQGNSA come from the germline V gene. This CDR3 is built from 16 residues. DNA of the CDR3: TGTGCCAGCAGCTTTCCGGGACAGGGATACAATTCACCCCTCCACTTT. Encoded protein: CASSFPGQGYNSPLHF.

The chain recombines TRBV15 with TRBJ1-3; a possible D gene is TRBD1 (5 bases). The CDR3 contains 16 residues. Between the trimmed V and J ends, which lost 0 bases and 4 bases, there was a span of 13 bases. Germline assignment: CDR1 LNHNV and CDR2 YYDKDF (reference sequence). CDR3 region: CATSRELWTQGNTIYF. The CDR3 DNA is TGTGCCACCAGCAGAGAATTGTGGACACAAGGAAACACCATATATTTT.

The chain employs TRBV3-1 (or the pseudogene TRBV3-2) and TRBJ2-1, with a weak D call TRBD2 (6 bases). V gave up 0 bases and J gave up 5 bases, with 14 bases separating them. This CDR3 has 16 residues. CDR1 LGHDT and CDR2 YNNKEL come from the germline V gene (reference sequence). The CDR3 reads CASSQDASAPNNEQFF. The CDR3 bases are TGTGCCAGCAGCCAAGATGCTAGCGCGCCCAACAATGAGCAGTTCTTC.

This chain uses TRBV19 with TRBJ1-2; D unresolved. Germline lookup yields CDR1 LNHDA and CDR2 SQIVND (reference sequence). There are 17 residues in the CDR3. V lost 6 bases and J 4 bases, leaving 24 bases between the germline ends. CDR3 nucleotides: TGTGCCAGTAGCCGAACATTATACGGGGATCAGGCCTATGGCTACACCTTC. Its protein product is CASSRTLYGDQAYGYTF.

This clone was counted a single time. The rearrangement links TRBV28 to TRBJ2-3; TRBD2 matches 13 bases. J gave up 3 bases and V 8 bases, and 2 bases lay outside the gene matches. Germline V gene lookup returns CDR1 MDHEN and CDR2 SYDVKM. The CDR3 runs 14 residues. The chain's CDR3 is CASGTSGMTDTQYF. CDR3 bases: TGTGCCAGCGGGACTAGCGGGATGACAGATACGCAGTATTTT.

The chain recombines TRBV5-1 with TRBJ2-5, with D hard to call. V lost 2 bases and J lost 5, with 10 bases in between. CDR1 is SGHRS, CDR2 YFSETQ, per germline. The CDR3 consists of 13 residues. The CDR3 region is CASSFGSSETQYF. The CDR3 DNA sequence: TGCGCCAGCAGCTTTGGTAGTTCGGAGACCCAGTACTTC.

This clone was recorded a few times. The chain employs TRBV3-1 (or the pseudogene TRBV3-2) and TRBJ1-1, with D perhaps matching TRBD1 (6 bases). Between the trimmed V and J ends, which lost 2 bases and 6 bases, there was a span of 10 bases. Germline CDR1 is LGHDT and CDR2 is YNNKEL (reference sequence). CDR3 length equals 13 residues. The CDR3 loop reads CASSQTGYSEAFF. The CDR3 coding sequence is TGTGCCAGCAGCCAAACAGGGTATTCTGAAGCTTTCTTT.

This chain connects TRBV3-1 (or the pseudogene TRBV3-2) to TRBJ1-3, with TRBD1 matching 7 bases. CDR3 size: 14 residues. Unmatched junction bases numbered 4, after V lost 3 bases and J lost 5 bases. Germline V lookup: CDR1 LGHDT, CDR2 YNNKEL (reference sequence). The DNA for the CDR3 is TGTGCCAGCAGCCACGGAGGGGGCAGAAACACCATATATTTT. It translates to CASSHGGGRNTIYF.

The V call is TRBV2, the J call TRBJ2-1, with 14 bases fitting TRBD2. Looked up from germline, CDR1 is SNHLY and CDR2 is FYNNEI. The length of the CDR3 is 14 residues. V lost 6 bases and J lost 9; bases outside the gene matches: 4. CDR3 loop: CASRGTSGRSEQFF. DNA of the CDR3: TGTGCCAGCAGGGGGACTAGCGGGAGAAGTGAGCAGTTCTTC.

The chain is built from TRBV7-8 and TRBJ2-5, with 9 bases lining up with TRBD2. The germline V gene has CDR1 SGHVS and CDR2 FQNEAQ. The junction had 9 bases not matched to a gene; V was cut back by 3 bases and J by 4 bases. This CDR3 comprises 16 residues. The CDR3, as DNA: TGTGCCAGCAGCTTTATAGCGGGAGCCTCCGGAGAGACCCAGTACTTC. It translates to CASSFIAGASGETQYF.

About this clone itself: Different DNA sequences within this sample yield the same CDR3. V usage is TRBV7-9 and J usage is TRBJ1-2, with 7 bases aligning to TRBD1. The CDR3 is made up of 13 amino acids. Germline V gene lookup returns CDR1 SEHNR and CDR2 FQNEAQ (reference sequence). V was pared by 5 bases and J by 3 bases, with 3 bases of the junction left unmatched. The CDR3 sequence is CASSLGTDYGYTF. The DNA of the CDR3 is TGTGCCAGCAGCCTTGGGACAGACTATGGCTACACCTTC.

J is TRBJ2-7 and V is TRBV28; 8 nucleotides align to TRBD2. Germline V CDR1 and CDR2: MDHEN, SYDVKM. V lost 3 bases and J lost 11; bases outside the gene matches: 21. The length of the CDR3 is 17 residues. The chain's CDR3 is CASSFKVIAGGRPKKYF. CDR3 coding DNA: TGTGCCAGCAGTTTTAAAGTTATCGCCGGCGGGAGGCCTAAGAAGTACTTC.

The J gene is TRBJ1-1, the V gene TRBV5-1; 9 nucleotides agree with TRBD1. The CDR3 loop spans 17 amino acids. Unmatched junction bases numbered 12, after V lost 1 base and J lost 5 bases. The germline V gene encodes CDR1 SGHRS and CDR2 YFSETQ. Here the CDR3 DNA reads TGCGCCAGCAGCTTGTGGGGACAGGGAGTGGGTCGGACTGAAGCTTTCTTT. It translates to CASSLWGQGVGRTEAFF.

On this clone: Other DNA sequences in this sample translate to the same CDR3. V gene TRBV10-3 combines with J gene TRBJ1-1, with D maybe TRBD1 (5 bases). The CDR3 loop spans 13 amino acids. Germline CDR1 is ENHRY and CDR2 is SYGVKD. The V end lost 3 bases, the J end lost 1 base, and 6 bases lay between the germline ends. DNA for the CDR3: TGTGCCATCAGTGACGGGGGGAACACTGAAGCTTTCTTT. Its protein product is CAISDGGNTEAFF.